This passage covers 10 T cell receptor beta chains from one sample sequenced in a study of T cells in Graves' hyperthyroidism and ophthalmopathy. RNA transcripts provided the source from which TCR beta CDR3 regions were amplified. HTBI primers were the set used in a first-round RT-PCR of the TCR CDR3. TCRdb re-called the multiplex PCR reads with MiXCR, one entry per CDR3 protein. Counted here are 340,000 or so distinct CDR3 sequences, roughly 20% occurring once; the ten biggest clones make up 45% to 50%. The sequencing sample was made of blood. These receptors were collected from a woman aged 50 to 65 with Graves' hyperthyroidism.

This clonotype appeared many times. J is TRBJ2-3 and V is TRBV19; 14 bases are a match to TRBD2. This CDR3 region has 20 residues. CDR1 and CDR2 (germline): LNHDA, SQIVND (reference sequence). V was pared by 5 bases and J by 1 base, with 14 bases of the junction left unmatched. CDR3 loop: CASSRRMGTSGSERTDTQYF. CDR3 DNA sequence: TGTGCCAGTAGTCGCAGAATGGGGACTAGCGGGAGTGAGCGCACAGATACGCAGTATTTT.

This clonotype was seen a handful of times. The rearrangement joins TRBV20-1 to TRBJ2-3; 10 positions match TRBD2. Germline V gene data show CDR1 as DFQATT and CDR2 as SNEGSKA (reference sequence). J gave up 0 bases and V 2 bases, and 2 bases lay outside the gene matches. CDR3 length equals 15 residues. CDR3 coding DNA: TGCAGTGCTAGAAAGACTAGCGGGAGCACAGATACGCAGTATTTT. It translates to CSARKTSGSTDTQYF.

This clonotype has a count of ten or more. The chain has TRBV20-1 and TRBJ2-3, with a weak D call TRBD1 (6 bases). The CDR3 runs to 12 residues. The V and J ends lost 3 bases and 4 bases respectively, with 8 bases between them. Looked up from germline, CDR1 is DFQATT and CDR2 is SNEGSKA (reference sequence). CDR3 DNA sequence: TGCAGTGCTAGGGCAGGGGCAGATACGCAGTATTTT. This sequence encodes CSARAGADTQYF.

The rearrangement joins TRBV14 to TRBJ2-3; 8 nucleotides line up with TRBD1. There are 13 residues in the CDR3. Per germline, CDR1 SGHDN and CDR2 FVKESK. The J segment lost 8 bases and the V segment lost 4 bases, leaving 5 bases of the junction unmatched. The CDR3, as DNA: TGTGCCAGCAGCCCGGCAGGGGGCGGTACGCAGTATTTT. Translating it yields CASSPAGGGTQYF.

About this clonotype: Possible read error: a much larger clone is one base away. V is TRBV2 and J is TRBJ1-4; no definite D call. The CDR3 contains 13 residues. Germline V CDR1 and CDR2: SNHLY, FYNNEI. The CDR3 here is CASSEEVDEKLLF. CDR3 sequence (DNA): TGTGCCAGCAGTGAAGAGGTGGATGAAAAACTGCTTTTT.

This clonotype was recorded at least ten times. In nucleotides, the CDR3 is TGTGCCAGCAGCTCGCAGACAGCGTACCAAGAGACCCAGTACTTC. Its translation: CASSSQTAYQETQYF. The chain has TRBV7-8 and TRBJ2-5; D might be TRBD1 (5 bases). The V end lost 4 bases, the J end lost 0 bases, and 12 bases lay between the germline ends. The CDR3 sequence is 15 residues long. CDR1 and CDR2 from the germline V gene are SGHVS and FQNEAQ.

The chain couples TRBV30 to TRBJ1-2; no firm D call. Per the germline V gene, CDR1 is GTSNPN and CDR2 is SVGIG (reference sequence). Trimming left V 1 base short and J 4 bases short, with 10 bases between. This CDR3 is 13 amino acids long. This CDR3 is CAWSGWLTYGYTF. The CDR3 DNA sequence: TGTGCCTGGAGTGGGTGGTTAACCTATGGCTACACCTTC.

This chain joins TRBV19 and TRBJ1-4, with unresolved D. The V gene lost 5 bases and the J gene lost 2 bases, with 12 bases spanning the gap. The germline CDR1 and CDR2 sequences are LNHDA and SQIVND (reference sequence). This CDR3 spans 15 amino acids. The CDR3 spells CASSLSGVTNEKLFF. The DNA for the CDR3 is TGTGCCAGTAGTTTATCGGGAGTTACTAATGAAAAACTGTTTTTT.

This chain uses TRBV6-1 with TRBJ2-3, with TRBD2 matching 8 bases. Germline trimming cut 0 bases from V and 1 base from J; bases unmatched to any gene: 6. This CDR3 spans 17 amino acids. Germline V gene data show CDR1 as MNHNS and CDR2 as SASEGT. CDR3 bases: TGTGCCAGCAGTGAAGCGCTTCCAGCGGGAGGCACAGATACGCAGTATTTT. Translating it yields CASSEALPAGGTDTQYF.

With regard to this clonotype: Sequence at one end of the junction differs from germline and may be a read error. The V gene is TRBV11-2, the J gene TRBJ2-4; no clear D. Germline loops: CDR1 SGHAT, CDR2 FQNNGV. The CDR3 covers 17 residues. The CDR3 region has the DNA TGTGCCAGCCGCTTAGGTCTGGATTATTTAGCCAAAAACATTCAGTACTTC. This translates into CASRLGLDYLAKNIQYF. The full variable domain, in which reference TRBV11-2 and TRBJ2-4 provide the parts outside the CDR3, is EAGVAQSPRYKIIEKRQSVAFWCNPISGHATLYWYQQILGQGPKLLIQFQNNGVVDDSQLPKDRFSAERLKGVDSTLKIQPAKLEDSAVYLCASRLGLDYLAKNIQYFGAGTRLSVL.